What follows are 6 T cell receptor beta chains derived from one specimen sequenced in a study of CD8+ T cells in alopecia areata. The treatment is: oral pan-JAK inhibitor, 5-10 mg twice daily. In each case, RNA was isolated and then reverse transcribed into cDNA as the sequencing template. Profiling relied on immunoSEQ multiplex PCR, and the TCRdb table lists in-frame clones only, not all of them. The table lists some 130,000 clones, around 56% of them singletons. The sample was CD4+ T cells sorted from blood, taken at week 4, from a patient treated with tofacitinib. Receptor source: a human donor with alopecia areata.

V is TRBV9 and J is TRBJ2-5; no clear D. CDR3 length equals 13 residues. The V and J ends lost 3 bases and 4 bases respectively, with 10 bases between them. CDR1 and CDR2 (germline): SGDLS, YYNGEE. The CDR3 DNA sequence: TGTGCCAGCAGCGGATCGATGGGAGAGACCCAGTACTTC. It yields the protein CASSGSMGETQYF.

V gene TRBV29-1 combines with J gene TRBJ1-1; no definite D call. V was pared by 4 bases and J by 10 bases, with 19 bases between. Germline CDR1 SQVTM, CDR2 ANQGSEA. This CDR3 is built from 13 residues. The CDR3 nucleotides read TGCAGCGTTGCTGCGTGGGCAGTCGGAGGAGCTTTCTTT. It translates to CSVAAWAVGGAFF.

The V call is TRBV5-4, the J call TRBJ2-3; maybe TRBD2 (7 bases). V was cut by 2 bases and J by 8 bases, with 18 bases left in between. The CDR3 is 15 amino acids. The germline V gene encodes CDR1 SGHNT and CDR2 YYREEE (reference sequence). CDR3 protein: CASSFGGRGKLTQYF. CDR3 bases: TGTGCCAGCAGCTTCGGGGGGCGTGGGAAACTTACGCAGTATTTT.

Here the CDR3 DNA reads TGTGCCAGCCACGAGTCCCAAGAGACCCAGTACTTC. Its protein is CASHESQETQYF. The chain joins TRBV6-6 to TRBJ2-5; D not resolved. The germline gives CDR1 MNHNY, CDR2 SVGAGI (reference sequence). CDR3 size: 12 residues. V was pared by 8 bases and J by 1 base, with 8 bases between.

This clone was picked up a small number of times. The chain is built from TRBV27 and TRBJ2-5; D is possibly TRBD2 (5 bases). Germline V lookup: CDR1 MNHEY, CDR2 SMNVEV (reference sequence). With 4 bases removed from V and 0 bases from J, the gap between germline ends came to 12 bases. This CDR3 is 15 amino acids long. The CDR3 DNA sequence: TGTGCCAGCAGTTCCGCCCAGCGGAACCAAGAGACCCAGTACTTC. Translating gives CASSSAQRNQETQYF.

The gene calls are TRBV4-1 and TRBJ1-1, with no clear D. The ends were cut back, 0 bases at V and 4 bases at J, with 12 bases in the middle. The CDR3 runs to 15 residues. Germline values: CDR1 MGHRA, CDR2 YSYEKL. CDR3 sequence: CASSQDPRRLTEAFF. The CDR3 DNA reads as TGCGCCAGCAGCCAAGATCCTAGGAGACTCACTGAAGCTTTCTTT.